The 27 T cell receptor beta chains below come from one sample, sequenced in a study of cytomegalovirus exposure and HLA in healthy donors. Both 60 Vbeta primers and 13 Jbeta primers went into the PCR. The method was immunoSEQ multiplex PCR; TCRdb's version includes in-frame clones alone and lacks a portion of them. The repertoire holds 210,000 or so clones, 75% to 90% seen once, with under 0.85% in the top ten. Input material: PBMCs. Receptors were obtained from a boy aged 2-15 years in good health and CMV-seronegative.

The chain joins TRBV29-1 to TRBJ2-1; D not certain. From germline, CDR1 is SQVTM and CDR2 ANQGSEA. V dropped 4 bases and J dropped 1 base, with 8 bases sitting between them. This CDR3 region has 13 residues. CDR3 protein: CSVATGSYNEQFF. CDR3 bases: TGCAGCGTTGCAACCGGGTCCTACAATGAGCAGTTCTTC.

The chain combines TRBV6-5 with TRBJ1-2; 7 positions agree with TRBD1. This CDR3 region has 13 residues. Per germline, CDR1 MNHEY and CDR2 SVGAGI. After removal of 5 bases from V and 8 bases from J, the junction contained 8 bases not matched to a gene. The CDR3 DNA reads as TGTGCCAGCAGTCCTGACAGGGTTGGAGGCTACACCTTC. Its protein product is CASSPDRVGGYTF.

The chain employs TRBV5-1 and TRBJ2-1; 7 positions match TRBD1. The length of the CDR3 is 18 residues. The trim removed 2 bases at V and 0 bases at J, leaving 11 bases unmatched. CDR1 is SGHRS and CDR2 is YFSETQ in the germline V gene. CDR3: CASSLQRWGQSSYNEQFF. In DNA, the CDR3 is TGCGCCAGCAGCTTACAACGGTGGGGACAGAGCTCCTACAATGAGCAGTTCTTC.

This chain links TRBV5-1 with TRBJ1-1; weak D call: TRBD1 (6 bases). The CDR3 loop spans 15 amino acids. Trimming removed 4 bases at V and 1 base at J, with 14 bases between. CDR1 is SGHRS, CDR2 YFSETQ, per germline. CDR3 nucleotide sequence: TGCGCCAGCAGCCTCCCAGGACAGACGAACACTGAAGCTTTCTTT. This translates into CASSLPGQTNTEAFF.

This clone was observed a single time. V gene TRBV4-1 combines with J gene TRBJ2-2, with 7 bases matching TRBD1. The CDR3 is made up of 15 amino acids. V was clipped by 3 bases and J by 5 bases; unmatched bases: 6. CDR1 is MGHRA, CDR2 YSYEKL, per germline. CDR3 DNA sequence: TGCGCCAGCAGCCAGTCGACAGGGATGACCGGGGAGCTGTTTTTT. Translation: CASSQSTGMTGELFF.

The V gene is TRBV18, the J gene TRBJ1-1; no firm D call. Trimming removed 6 bases from V and 0 bases from J, with 8 bases in between. The CDR3 length is 13 residues. Germline V lookup: CDR1 KGHSH, CDR2 LQKENI. CDR3 bases: TGTGCCAGCTCCGGGGAGATGAACACTGAAGCTTTCTTT. This encodes CASSGEMNTEAFF. The variable domain in full, with the rest retrieved from reference TRBV18 and TRBJ1-1, is NAGVMQNPRHLVRRRGQEARLRCSPMKGHSHVYWYRQLPEEGLKFMVYLQKENIIDESGMPKERFSAEFPKEGPSILRIQQVVRGDSAAYFCASSGEMNTEAFFGQGTRLTVV.

This chain uses TRBV14 with TRBJ2-1, with 11 nucleotides matching TRBD2. Germline trimming cut 1 base from V and 2 bases from J; bases unmatched to any gene: 7. The CDR3 is made up of 18 amino acids. Germline CDR1 reads SGHDN; CDR2 reads FVKESK. In DNA form, the CDR3 reads TGTGCCAGCAGCCAAGCCCGCCCTAGCGGGGGGACCTACAATGAGCAGTTCTTC. Translating it yields CASSQARPSGGTYNEQFF.

The genes are TRBV15 and TRBJ2-1; 8 nucleotides line up with TRBD1. Unmatched junction bases numbered 12, after V lost 0 bases and J lost 8 bases. The germline V gene encodes CDR1 LNHNV and CDR2 YYDKDF (reference sequence). CDR3 length equals 17 residues. The CDR3 loop is CATSRDSQGAFMDEQFF. In DNA, the CDR3 is TGTGCCACCAGCAGAGATTCCCAGGGGGCCTTTATGGATGAGCAGTTCTTC.

V is TRBV7-8 and J is TRBJ1-5, with 8 bases lining up with TRBD1. The V segment lost 5 bases and the J segment 6 bases; nucleotides outside the gene matches: 15. Germline CDR1 SGHVS, CDR2 FQNEAQ. The length of the CDR3 is 17 residues. DNA of the CDR3: TGTGCCAGCAGCCCGCGCCGGGACAGGATTTTCACTCAGCCCCAGCATTTT. This sequence encodes CASSPRRDRIFTQPQHF.

The CDR3 DNA is TGTGCCGCTTCGGCAGGGGACCATAGCAATCAGCCCCAGCATTTT. This gives the protein CAASAGDHSNQPQHF. The chain is built from TRBV19 and TRBJ1-5, with D perhaps TRBD1 (6 bases). V was clipped by 11 bases and J by 0 bases, with 17 bases between them. The CDR3 length is 15 residues. CDR1 is LNHDA and CDR2 is SQIVND in the germline V gene (reference sequence).

This chain connects TRBV6-4 to TRBJ1-1, with no clear D. Germline V CDR1 and CDR2: MRHNA, SNTAGT. Between the trimmed V and J ends, which lost 4 bases and 1 base, there was a span of 7 bases. This CDR3 is 13 amino acids long. CDR3: CASSAEGNTEAFF. DNA of the CDR3: TGTGCCAGCAGTGCCGAGGGGAACACTGAAGCTTTCTTT.

The chain carries TRBV7-3 and TRBJ2-5; 9 bases are shared with TRBD2. Germline CDR1 is SGHTA and CDR2 is FQGTGA. The junction had 6 bases not matched to a gene; V was cut back by 2 bases and J by 5 bases. The CDR3 has 15 amino acids. In DNA form, the CDR3 reads TGTGCCAGCAGCTTAGCGGGGGGGCTCAGTGAGACCCAGTACTTC. The encoded protein is CASSLAGGLSETQYF.

This chain uses TRBV6-1 with TRBJ1-2, with 9 bases aligning to TRBD1. The CDR3 covers 15 residues. Germline CDR1 and CDR2: MNHNS and SASEGT. V lost 3 bases to trimming and J lost 4 bases; unmatched junction nucleotides: 6. The CDR3: CASSDGDRVGYGYTF. CDR3 nucleotides: TGTGCCAGCAGTGATGGGGACAGGGTGGGCTATGGCTACACCTTC.

This clone was seen a handful of times. The CDR3 loop is CASADGQPNTDTQYF. Here the CDR3 DNA reads TGTGCCAGCGCGGACGGACAACCAAACACAGATACGCAGTATTTT. The chain combines TRBV18 with TRBJ2-3; TRBD1 might be the D (5 bases). The CDR3 totals 15 residues. V dropped 8 bases and J dropped 2 bases, with 17 bases sitting between them. CDR1 and CDR2 (germline): KGHSH, LQKENI.

The chain's CDR3 is CASSLTGRGRIETQYF. The CDR3 DNA sequence: TGTGCCAGCAGCTTAACGGGCAGGGGGCGGATAGAGACCCAGTACTTC. The chain combines TRBV7-3 with TRBJ2-5; TRBD1 matches 8 bases. The CDR3 sequence is 16 residues long. Germline V CDR1 and CDR2: SGHTA, FQGTGA. Unmatched junction bases numbered 7, after V lost 0 bases and J lost 4 bases.

The gene calls are TRBV19 and TRBJ1-1; 9 nucleotides align to TRBD1. V shed 5 bases, J shed 0 bases, and the junction held 7 bases outside the gene matches. Germline CDR1 and CDR2: LNHDA and SQIVND (reference sequence). This CDR3 contains 16 residues. CDR3 protein: CASSPRGTGMNTEAFF. The CDR3 DNA is TGTGCCAGTAGTCCTAGGGGGACAGGGATGAACACTGAAGCTTTCTTT.

V gene TRBV7-9 combines with J gene TRBJ2-5, with 10 bases identical to TRBD2. CDR3 size: 16 residues. After removal of 3 bases from V and 4 bases from J, the junction contained 8 bases not matched to a gene. Per the germline V gene, CDR1 is SEHNR and CDR2 is FQNEAQ (reference sequence). CDR3 in DNA: TGTGCCAGCAGCTTCCCCCTAGCGGGGGTCGGAGAGACCCAGTACTTC. Translated, it gives CASSFPLAGVGETQYF.

The rearrangement uses TRBV27 and TRBJ2-4; 7 bases agree with TRBD2. V dropped 5 bases and J dropped 4; count of bases not matched to a gene: 11. Per germline, CDR1 MNHEY and CDR2 SMNVEV (reference sequence). The CDR3 has 16 residues. The CDR3 spells CASSRFSGAGKNIQYF. CDR3 bases: TGTGCCAGCAGTCGATTTAGCGGAGCGGGGAAAAACATTCAGTACTTC.

The rearrangement uses TRBV30 and TRBJ2-7; 7 nucleotides agree with TRBD1. This CDR3 region has 15 residues. CDR1 and CDR2 from the germline V gene are GTSNPN and SVGIG (reference sequence). The J segment lost 1 base and the V segment lost 0 bases, leaving 6 bases of the junction unmatched. CDR3 loop: CAWSVLEGASYEQYF. The CDR3 DNA sequence: TGTGCCTGGAGTGTTCTAGAGGGGGCATCCTACGAGCAGTACTTC. Using reference TRBV30 and TRBJ2-7 for the parts outside the CDR3, the full variable domain is SQTIHQWPATLVQPVGSPLSLECTVEGTSNPNLYWYRQAAGRGLQLLFYSVGIGQISSEVPQNLSASRPQDRQFILSSKKLLLSDSGFYLCAWSVLEGASYEQYFGPGTRLTVT.

The chain employs TRBV27 and TRBJ2-1, with 12 bases lining up with TRBD2. The trim removed 6 bases at V and 8 bases at J, leaving 5 bases unmatched. Germline V gene sequence: CDR1 MNHEY, CDR2 SMNVEV (reference sequence). The CDR3 has 14 amino acids. DNA of the CDR3: TGTGCCAGCAGGCTAGCGGGGGGGCCCCATGAGCAGTTCTTC. Amino acids: CASRLAGGPHEQFF.

This clone has just a few counts. V usage is TRBV4-1 and J usage is TRBJ2-1; 11 bases fit TRBD2. Germline V gene data show CDR1 as MGHRA and CDR2 as YSYEKL. Trimming removed 4 bases from V and 5 bases from J; junction bases left unmatched: 13. The CDR3 contains 18 residues. The CDR3 DNA reads TGCGCCAGCAGCCTCGGCAGAATAGCGGGAGGGCGGCACAATGAGCAGTTCTTC. Encoded protein: CASSLGRIAGGRHNEQFF.

The chain carries TRBV10-3 and TRBJ2-7; D perhaps matches TRBD1 (6 bases). Trimming pared 6 bases from V and 5 bases from J, leaving 11 bases between. CDR1 is ENHRY and CDR2 is SYGVKD in the germline V gene. This CDR3 spans 12 amino acids. CDR3 coding DNA: TGTGCCATCAGCGAACAGGGTAACGAGCAGTACTTC. It codes for CAISEQGNEQYF.

CDR3: CASSNDRAYEQYF. The DNA for the CDR3 is TGTGCCAGCAGTAATGACAGGGCCTACGAGCAGTACTTC. The chain joins TRBV7-8 to TRBJ2-7, with TRBD1 matching 7 bases. The trim removed 6 bases at V and 2 bases at J, leaving 4 bases unmatched. Germline V gene lookup returns CDR1 SGHVS and CDR2 FQNEAQ. There are 13 residues in the CDR3. The full variable domain, completed using reference TRBV7-8 and TRBJ2-7, is GAGVSQSPRYKVAKRGQDVALRCDPISGHVSLFWYQQALGQGPEFLTYFQNEAQLDKSGLPSDRFFAERPEGSVSTLKIQRTQQEDSAVYLCASSNDRAYEQYFGPGTRLTVT.

This chain joins TRBV7-9 and TRBJ2-1, with D perhaps matching TRBD2 (6 bases). The CDR3 has 12 amino acids. Looked up from germline, CDR1 is SEHNR and CDR2 is FQNEAQ (reference sequence). V was clipped by 1 base and J by 9 bases, with 7 bases between them. As DNA, the CDR3 is TGTGCCAGCAGCTTAGTGGGGGGTGAGCAGTTCTTC. Protein: CASSLVGGEQFF. Combining the CDR3 with reference TRBV7-9 and TRBJ2-1 gives the whole variable domain DTGVSQNPRHKITKRGQNVTFRCDPISEHNRLYWYRQTLGQGPEFLTYFQNEAQLEKSRLLSDRFSAERPKGSFSTLEIQRTEQGDSAMYLCASSLVGGEQFFGPGTRLTVL.

This chain's CDR3 is CASLEPGDNEKLFF. In DNA, the CDR3 is TGTGCCAGCCTAGAGCCGGGGGATAATGAAAAACTGTTTTTT. The chain recombines TRBV2 with TRBJ1-4, with D maybe TRBD1 (5 bases). The CDR3 has 14 amino acids. Germline values: CDR1 SNHLY, CDR2 FYNNEI. V lost 8 bases, J lost 4 bases, and 14 bases lay in between.

In this sample, this clone turned up a few times. This chain joins TRBV27 and TRBJ2-1; D possibly corresponds to TRBD2 (7 bases). The germline gives CDR1 MNHEY, CDR2 SMNVEV (reference sequence). Trimming took off 2 bases at V and 6 bases at J, with 11 bases between the two ends. This CDR3 has 14 amino acids. The DNA of the CDR3 is TGTGCCAGCAGTTTAGGGGGGGCGCCCAATGAGCAGTTCTTC. Translated, it gives CASSLGGAPNEQFF.

The chain has TRBV7-3 and TRBJ2-7; no firm D call. The germline V gene encodes CDR1 SGHTA and CDR2 FQGTGA. V was pared by 3 bases and J by 2 bases, with 14 bases between. The CDR3 is 15 amino acids. The CDR3 loop reads CASSLAPGGTYEQYF. The CDR3 DNA is TGTGCCAGCAGCTTGGCTCCCGGCGGTACCTACGAGCAGTACTTC.